A selection of T cell receptor beta chains follows, all from one sample in a study of control samples from healthy donors and cancer patients. Measured with immunoSEQ multiplex PCR; TCRdb has only the in-frame clones, and not every one. The sample has roughly 180,000 clones, 90% to 95% seen once. Sequenced material: blood. Source of these receptors: a woman between 18 and 30 years old in good health. Each CDR3 is given with its conserved first and last residue.

v_call	cdr3_aa
TRBV27	CASSLNLRVYEQYF
TRBV7-8	CASSLDRGNTEAFF
TRBV7-3	CASSLRDRTGYTF
TRBV3-1/TRBV3-2	CASSQVGVGYTF
TRBV19	CASSSNRQLAGRNEQFF
TRBV5-5	CASSLEPNRYYEQYF
TRBV6-5	CASTPAGSGTDTQYF
TRBV19	CASSGANSNQPQHF
TRBV2	CAMGRESNTEAFF
TRBV27	CASTLGPSQPQHF
TRBV11-2	CASSFLDTEAFF
TRBV14	CASSQESLAGGLRNEQFF
TRBV10-3	CAISESRGENQPQHF
TRBV7-8	CASSPRPRLDNEKLFF
TRBV28	CASSRGSNQPQHF
TRBV6-2/TRBV6-3	CASSIGVGTEAFF
TRBV5-6	CASSLGSDYGYTF
TRBV2	CASSPDRVTGELFF
TRBV18	CASSPGQGMGGQFF
TRBV2	CASSVRREQPQHF
TRBV28	CASSWTNTEAFF
TRBV29-1	CSVQSPVGPYEQYF
TRBV5-4	CASSAPQGSADLANYGYTF
TRBV6-6	CATSRQVGYTF
TRBV5-1	CASSLYQRSSTDTQYF
TRBV19	CASGWTGTEQYF
TRBV7-2	CASSLPGRATGELFF
TRBV20-1	CSASRSGNTIYF
TRBV6-5	CASSFAGRDTQYF
TRBV3-1/TRBV3-2	CASSPGTSGANEQFF
TRBV5-5	CASSFIVSVNYGYTF
TRBV7-9	CASSLVMGEQYF
TRBV6-5	CASRSRDRGFYGYTF
TRBV9	CASSGDAGTGNYGYTF
TRBV21-1	CASSQTARYGYTF
TRBV4-2	CASSLPITEGYEKLFF
TRBV2	CASRGGLAGGNIQYF
TRBV19	CASRSDRAGGYNTEAFF
TRBV6-5	CASRGGGAGGNTIYF